The rows below give T cell receptor beta chains drawn from one sample of a study of T cell repertoires in cytomegalovirus infection. No antigens are known for them. Each CDR3 protein is one row after TCRdb ran MiXCR on the reads. Among 600,000 to 700,000 distinct CDR3 sequences, around a third were seen once, and the ten largest hold around a sixth. Sequencing was performed on cultured PBMCs, taken from culture after CMV antigen stimulation. These receptors all stem from a human donor in good health (CMV status not recorded). Some clones in this sample may be carry-over from other donors' samples. Both conserved end residues are part of each CDR3. The order of the fields is clone size, V gene, D gene, J gene, CDR3 DNA, CDR3 protein. D genes are given only for firm matches. Clone size is given for some rows only: seen once, a few or many times, or a class if the clone is expanded.

NA,TRBV27,NA,TRBJ1-2,TGTGCCAGCAGTTTAACAGCAGAGTCCTATGGCTACACCTTC,CASSLTAESYGYTF
NA,TRBV7-2,NA,TRBJ2-1,TGTGCCAGCAGCTTAGATGGTGGGGGGGCCGGGAATGAGCAGTTCTTC,CASSLDGGGAGNEQFF
NA,TRBV7-2,TRBD2,TRBJ2-1,TGTGCCAGCAGCCAATTCGGGACTAGAGATCCCAATGAGCAGTTCTTC,CASSQFGTRDPNEQFF
once,TRBV2,NA,TRBJ1-6,TGTGCCAGAACAGGGACGGCCGGTAATTCACCCCTCCACTTT,CARTGTAGNSPLHF
few,TRBV2,NA,TRBJ2-7,TGTGCCAGCAGTGGGGACGGGACCTACGAGCAGTACTTC,CASSGDGTYEQYF
NA,TRBV7-8,TRBD2,TRBJ2-7,TGTGCCAGCAGCTCGTCGGGGGGGGGGCGCGAGCAGTACTTC,CASSSSGGGREQYF
NA,TRBV7-2,TRBD1,TRBJ2-7,TGTGCCAGCAGCTTAGACAGGGGTCCTAGCGAGCAGTACTTC,CASSLDRGPSEQYF
NA,TRBV6-6,TRBD2,TRBJ2-5,TGTGCCAGCAGCCCCTTTCGAACGGGACTAGCTTCTCAAGAGACCCAGTACTTC,CASSPFRTGLASQETQYF
NA,TRBV19,NA,TRBJ2-3,TGTGCCAGTAGAAAGGGCTACCTCACAGATACGCAGTATTTT,CASRKGYLTDTQYF
NA,TRBV20-1,NA,TRBJ2-4,TGCAGTGCTCGGGACGGTCAAAACATTCAGTACTTC,CSARDGQNIQYF
NA,TRBV4-1,NA,TRBJ2-1,TGCGCCAGCAGCCAATATGGACGCTTTGTCTCCAATGAGCAGTTCTTC,CASSQYGRFVSNEQFF
many,TRBV7-2,NA,TRBJ1-2,TGTGCCAGCAGCTTAGGTGGAGCAGGGGCCACAAACTATGGCTACACCTTC,CASSLGGAGATNYGYTF
NA,TRBV6-6,NA,TRBJ2-1,TGTGCCAGCAGTGCCCGGTTGGGCGGGTCCTACAATGAGCAGTTCTTC,CASSARLGGSYNEQFF